This T cell receptor beta chain was documented in a study of control samples from healthy donors and cancer patients. TCRdb keeps only in-frame clones here, not all; method: immunoSEQ multiplex PCR. The sample shows more than 95,000 clones, over 90% of them seen only once. With V trimmed by 5 bases and J by 8 bases, 13 bases remained unmatched. The CDR3 contains 16 residues. Germline CDR1 and CDR2: MNHEY and SVGEGT. This receptor was identified in a man between 18 and 29 years old in good health. This chain connects TRBV6-2 or TRBV6-3 to TRBJ2-1; 9 nucleotides match TRBD2. The sample taken for sequencing was blood. CDR3 residues: CASSGFLASGDDEQFF. CDR3 nucleotides: TGTGCCAGCAGTGGGTTTTTAGCTAGCGGGGACGATGAGCAGTTCTTC.